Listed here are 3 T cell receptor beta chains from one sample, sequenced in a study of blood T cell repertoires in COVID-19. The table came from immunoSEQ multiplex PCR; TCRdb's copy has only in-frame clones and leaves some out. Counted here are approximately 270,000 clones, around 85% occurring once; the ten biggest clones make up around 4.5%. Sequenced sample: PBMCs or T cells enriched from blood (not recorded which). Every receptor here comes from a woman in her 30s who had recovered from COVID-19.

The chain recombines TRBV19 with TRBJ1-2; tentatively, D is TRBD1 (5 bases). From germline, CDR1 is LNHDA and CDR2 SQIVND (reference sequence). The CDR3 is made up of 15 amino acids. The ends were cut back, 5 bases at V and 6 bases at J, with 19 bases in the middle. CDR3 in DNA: TGTGCCAGTAGTCCAGCCCAGGGCAGAGGAAATGGCTACACCTTC. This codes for CASSPAQGRGNGYTF.

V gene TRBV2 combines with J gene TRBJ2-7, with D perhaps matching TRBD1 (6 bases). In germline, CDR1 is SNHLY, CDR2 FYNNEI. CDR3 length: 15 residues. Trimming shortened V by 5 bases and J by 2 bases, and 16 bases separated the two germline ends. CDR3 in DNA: TGTGCCAGCAGTCCTAGGGTAAAGGGGGCCTACGAGCAGTACTTC. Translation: CASSPRVKGAYEQYF.

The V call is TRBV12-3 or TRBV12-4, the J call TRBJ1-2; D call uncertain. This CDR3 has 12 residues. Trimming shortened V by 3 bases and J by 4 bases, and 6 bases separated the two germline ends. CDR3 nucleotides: TGTGCCAGCAGTTTGGCACCCTATGGCTACACCTTC. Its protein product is CASSLAPYGYTF.